Described below is a single T cell receptor (beta chain) sequence and its context. Original data processing: Reference gene primer amplification gave estimated nucleated cell counts. The repertoire was sequenced with immunoSEQ multiplex PCR; TCRdb's copy has only in-frame clones and lacks some. The V and J calls and clone size are taken from that table; D and trimming were inferred from the DNA. Here the sample spans approximately 58,000 clones, roughly 88% being singletons. This sample is part of a study of blood T cell repertoires in COVID-19. About the research overall: Donors in the United States, Italy and Spain gave samples during acute or convalescent COVID-19. Nucleic acid was either cDNA or gDNA, and it came from T cells, B-cell-depleted T cells, or PBMCs.

The CDR3 sequence is 16 residues long. The germline V gene has CDR1 SGDLS and CDR2 YYNGEE. The junction had 8 bases not matched to a gene; V was cut back by 4 bases and J by 4 bases. Sequences were obtained from peripheral blood. The gene calls are TRBV9 and TRBJ2-3; TRBD2 matches at 11 bases. The sequence was collected from a woman aged 55-70 years with acute or convalescent COVID-19. In nucleotides, the CDR3 is TGTGCCAGCAGCACCTTAGCGGGGGGGCCGGCAGATACGCAGTATTTT. It yields the protein CASSTLAGGPADTQYF.